The 18 T cell receptor beta chains below all came from one sample that was sequenced in a study of blood T cell repertoires in COVID-19. The method was immunoSEQ multiplex PCR; TCRdb's version includes in-frame clones alone and lacks a portion of them. This sample carries about 670,000 clones, approximately 90% of them seen once, and the ten largest clones take under 0.3%. The sample comprised peripheral blood. The receptors stem from a woman aged 18-35 years with acute or convalescent COVID-19.

The chain couples TRBV6-6 to TRBJ1-1; no definite D call. Germline V lookup: CDR1 MNHNY, CDR2 SVGAGI (reference sequence). The CDR3 sequence is 12 residues long. Trimming pared 3 bases from V and 5 bases from J, leaving 7 bases between. The CDR3 reads CASSYFRTEAFF. CDR3 bases: TGTGCCAGCAGTTATTTCAGAACTGAAGCTTTCTTT.

The chain uses TRBV2 and TRBJ1-2; 7 nucleotides line up with TRBD1. CDR3 length: 14 amino acids. Germline V gene data show CDR1 as SNHLY and CDR2 as FYNNEI. After removal of 6 bases from V and 1 base from J, the junction contained 5 bases not matched to a gene. The DNA of the CDR3 is TGTGCCAGCAGACCCGACAGGGTTAACTATGGCTACACCTTC. As protein: CASRPDRVNYGYTF.

This chain uses TRBV11-2 with TRBJ1-1; TRBD1 matches 10 bases. The ends lost 3 bases at V and 0 bases at J; junction bases unmatched: 13. Germline CDR1 and CDR2: SGHAT and FQNNGV. The CDR3 extends over 19 amino acids. The CDR3 reads CASSFIAHRQGALNTEAFF. The CDR3 DNA is TGTGCCAGCAGCTTCATAGCACATCGACAGGGGGCGTTGAACACTGAAGCTTTCTTT.

V gene TRBV7-9 combines with J gene TRBJ1-1; a possible D gene is TRBD1 (6 bases). Germline lookup yields CDR1 SEHNR and CDR2 FQNEAQ (reference sequence). Trimming removed 6 bases from V and 1 base from J, with 9 bases in between. The CDR3 covers 13 residues. This CDR3 is CASRSGQNTEAFF. The CDR3 region has the DNA TGTGCCAGCAGATCGGGACAGAACACTGAAGCTTTCTTT.

This sequence joins TRBV6-4 and TRBJ1-1; D perhaps matches TRBD1 (5 bases). The germline V and J ends were trimmed by 6 bases and 7 bases, with 15 bases remaining between them. Germline loops: CDR1 MRHNA, CDR2 SNTAGT. CDR3 length: 13 amino acids. The CDR3 region has the DNA TGTGCCAGCAGGAGACAGTTACTCCATGAAGCTTTCTTT. It yields the protein CASRRQLLHEAFF.

V and J are TRBV4-3 and TRBJ1-1; D remains ambiguous. Trimming cost V 3 bases and J 1 base, with 12 bases left between them. Germline V CDR1 and CDR2: LGHNA, YSLEER. This CDR3 region has 15 residues. As DNA, the CDR3 is TGCGCCAGCAGCCACCTGACCGGGAGGAACACTGAAGCTTTCTTT. As protein: CASSHLTGRNTEAFF.

The chain combines TRBV19 with TRBJ1-4; no clear D. V shed 1 base and J shed 0 bases, with 9 bases lying between them. The CDR3 is 16 amino acids. Germline lookup yields CDR1 LNHDA and CDR2 SQIVND (reference sequence). The CDR3 DNA reads TGTGCCAGTAGTATAGGTGGAGGGACAACTAATGAAAAACTGTTTTTT. Translating it yields CASSIGGGTTNEKLFF.

The rearrangement uses TRBV6-6 and TRBJ1-4; a weak D match, TRBD1 (6 bases). V gave up 8 bases and J gave up 0 bases, with 13 bases separating them. The CDR3 totals 15 residues. CDR1 and CDR2 from the germline V gene are MNHNY and SVGAGI (reference sequence). The CDR3 loop is CASRYRQATNEKLFF. In nucleotides, the CDR3 is TGTGCCAGCCGATACCGACAGGCAACTAATGAAAAACTGTTTTTT.

The rearrangement uses TRBV15 and TRBJ2-1; 8 bases agree with TRBD2. This CDR3 is 14 amino acids long. V shed 3 bases, J shed 8 bases, and the junction held 6 bases outside the gene matches. From germline, CDR1 is LNHNV and CDR2 YYDKDF (reference sequence). The CDR3 region is CATSSGGARDEQFF. The CDR3 coding sequence is TGTGCCACCAGCAGCGGGGGGGCCCGAGATGAGCAGTTCTTC. Drawing the rest from reference TRBV15 and TRBJ2-1, the complete variable domain is DAMVIQNPRYQVTQFGKPVTLSCSQTLNHNVMYWYQQKSSQAPKLLFHYYDKDFNNEADTPDNFQSRRPNTSFCFLDIRSPGLGDTAMYLCATSSGGARDEQFFGPGTRLTVL.

This chain links TRBV6-5 with TRBJ1-2, with D tentatively TRBD1 (5 bases). The CDR3 spans 14 residues. From germline, CDR1 is MNHEY and CDR2 SVGAGI. Trimming took 8 bases from V and 8 from J, leaving 21 bases between them. The CDR3 here is CASVLSRVSEGYTF. Written as DNA, the CDR3 is TGTGCCAGCGTTCTATCCAGGGTATCAGAGGGCTACACCTTC.

The chain has TRBV4-1 and TRBJ2-5, with D perhaps TRBD1 (5 bases). This CDR3 has 15 amino acids. Trimming removed 4 bases at V and 0 bases at J, with 12 bases between. Germline assignment: CDR1 MGHRA and CDR2 YSYEKL. In DNA, the CDR3 is TGCGCCAGCAGCCGGAGACAGCTGTACCAAGAGACCCAGTACTTC. It is translated as CASSRRQLYQETQYF.

The V gene is TRBV11-3, the J gene TRBJ2-2; D unclear. Germline V gene data show CDR1 as SGHNT and CDR2 as YENEEA. The CDR3 length is 13 residues. Trimming shortened V by 5 bases and J by 6 bases, and 10 bases separated the two germline ends. The CDR3 region has the DNA TGTGCCAGCAGCCCCCGAGGTGCCGGGGAGCTGTTTTTT. This gives the protein CASSPRGAGELFF.

The V and J genes are TRBV19 and TRBJ1-2, with D perhaps TRBD1 (6 bases). V dropped 9 bases and J dropped 2 bases, with 13 bases sitting between them. There are 13 residues in the CDR3. CDR1 and CDR2 from the germline V gene are LNHDA and SQIVND (reference sequence). The CDR3 DNA is TGTGCCAGCAGGGGATCCATCAACTATGGCTACACCTTC. This gives the protein CASRGSINYGYTF.

The gene calls are TRBV7-8 and TRBJ2-5; 7 nucleotides align to TRBD2. Germline lookup yields CDR1 SGHVS and CDR2 FQNEAQ. Trimming at V came to 5 bases and at J to 5 bases, leaving 11 bases not matched to a gene. There are 15 residues in the CDR3. CDR3 sequence reads: CASSGLERGRETQYF. DNA of the CDR3: TGTGCCAGCAGCGGGCTTGAGCGGGGACGGGAGACCCAGTACTTC.

The V call is TRBV11-2, the J call TRBJ2-7; TRBD2 aligns across 13 bases. Losses at the gene ends were 3 bases for V and 0 bases for J; bases not matched to a gene: 11. In germline, CDR1 is SGHAT, CDR2 FQNNGV. The CDR3 consists of 19 residues. This CDR3 reads CASSFRPSGTSGVSYEQYF. The CDR3 nucleotides read TGTGCCAGCAGCTTCCGCCCCTCCGGGACTAGCGGGGTCTCCTACGAGCAGTACTTC.

This chain links TRBV13 with TRBJ1-3; D is undetermined. The length of the CDR3 is 17 residues. Germline assignment: CDR1 PRHDT and CDR2 FYEKMQ (reference sequence). Trimming pared 1 base from V and 8 bases from J, leaving 21 bases between. The CDR3 DNA reads as TGTGCCAGCAGCTTAGAGGGCCCGGGGTATATGGGTGACACCATATATTTT. As protein: CASSLEGPGYMGDTIYF. Using reference TRBV13 and TRBJ1-3 for the parts outside the CDR3, the full variable domain is AAGVIQSPRHLIKEKRETATLKCYPIPRHDTVYWYQQGPGQDPQFLISFYEKMQSDKGSIPDRFSAQQFSDYHSELNMSSLELGDSALYFCASSLEGPGYMGDTIYFGEGSWLTVV.

This sequence joins TRBV24-1 and TRBJ2-1; D is perhaps TRBD1 (6 bases). The CDR3 loop spans 16 amino acids. CDR1 and CDR2 from the germline V gene are KGHDR and SFDVKD. Trimming left V 4 bases short and J 1 base short, with 13 bases between. The CDR3 nucleotides read TGTGCCACCAGTGACCCGGGGACAAATTCCTACAATGAGCAGTTCTTC. Its translation is CATSDPGTNSYNEQFF.

The rearrangement uses TRBV12-3 or TRBV12-4 and TRBJ1-6; D gene unclear. V shed 6 bases and J shed 5 bases, with 8 bases lying between them. CDR3 size: 13 residues. The CDR3 loop is CASRHRDNSPLHF. The CDR3 DNA is TGTGCCAGCAGACACCGGGATAATTCACCCCTCCACTTT.